Each of the 30 T cell receptor beta chains below was sequenced from the same sample in a study of cytomegalovirus exposure and HLA in healthy donors (dated by TCRdb to about 2017). Library preparation employed the immunoSEQ multiplex PCR assay. For the multiplex PCR, a mixture combining 60 forward primers for TCR Vbeta segments and 13 reverse primers for TCR Jbeta segments was used. Sourced from immuneACCESS, this table was stored by TCRdb with only in-frame sequences that have V and J called. A share of the clones is absent; for the studies checked, an unresolved V gene accounts for under half, and the remainder has no known explanation. This sample holds about 76,000 clones; around two thirds were observed only once. The ten largest clones represent 4.9% of the sample. The sample consisted of PBMCs. These receptors were obtained from a man aged 55 to 69 in good health and CMV-seropositive.

This clone was detected only a few times. The chain combines TRBV6-5 with TRBJ2-7; 13 nucleotides align to TRBD2. Germline V gives CDR1 MNHEY, CDR2 SVGAGI. V was pared by 4 bases and J by 6 bases, with 3 bases of the junction left unmatched. This CDR3 has 14 residues. CDR3 nucleotide sequence: TGTGCCAGCAGTTCGACTAGCGGGAGGTCCGAGCAGTACTTC. Encoded protein: CASSSTSGRSEQYF.

The chain recombines TRBV25-1 with TRBJ1-5, with D maybe TRBD1 (5 bases). Looked up from germline, CDR1 is MGHDK and CDR2 is SYGVNS. Trimming stripped 6 bases from V and 3 bases from J, with 12 bases between. CDR3 size: 14 residues. The DNA for the CDR3 is TGTGCCAGCAGGAGGTCAGGGAACAATCAGCCCCAGCATTTT. Its translation: CASRRSGNNQPQHF.

J is TRBJ2-3 and V is TRBV7-8; a possible D gene is TRBD1 (6 bases). V was trimmed by 4 bases and J by 2 bases, leaving 10 bases between them. Germline V CDR1 and CDR2: SGHVS, FQNEAQ. The CDR3 sequence is 14 residues long. DNA of the CDR3: TGTGCCAGCAGCTCATGGACAGACACAGATACGCAGTATTTT. Its protein is CASSSWTDTDTQYF.

The chain has TRBV7-7 and TRBJ1-5; D ambiguous. Germline V gene sequence: CDR1 SSHAT, CDR2 FNYEAQ (reference sequence). V shed 1 base and J shed 6 bases, with 10 bases lying between them. This CDR3 spans 14 amino acids. CDR3 in DNA: TGTGCCAGCAGCTTAGGGAGAAGGCGTCAGCCCCAGCATTTT. Its protein product is CASSLGRRRQPQHF.

J is TRBJ2-7 and V is TRBV4-2, with D perhaps TRBD2 (6 bases). Germline CDR1 is LGHNA and CDR2 is YNFKEQ. There are 17 residues in the CDR3. The V gene lost 0 bases and the J gene lost 0 bases, with 15 bases spanning the gap. CDR3: CASSQEFAGIVSYEQYF. The CDR3 region has the DNA TGTGCCAGCAGCCAAGAATTCGCGGGGATCGTCTCCTACGAGCAGTACTTC.

The chain links TRBV4-3 to TRBJ2-5; TRBD2 matches at 9 bases. The CDR3 has 14 amino acids. CDR1 is LGHNA and CDR2 is YSLEER in the germline V gene. Germline trimming cut 4 bases from V and 5 bases from J; bases unmatched to any gene: 5. The CDR3 DNA is TGCGCCAGCAGCCTGTCTAGCGGGGTGGAGACCCAGTACTTC. Residues: CASSLSSGVETQYF.

The chain couples TRBV5-1 to TRBJ2-5; 8 positions agree with TRBD2. The CDR3 sequence is 14 residues long. With V trimmed by 3 bases and J by 5 bases, 6 bases remained unmatched. Germline V lookup: CDR1 SGHRS, CDR2 YFSETQ. The CDR3 coding sequence is TGCGCCAGCAGCTCCACGGGGGGGGCTGAGACCCAGTACTTC. Its protein product is CASSSTGGAETQYF.

This chain connects TRBV29-1 to TRBJ2-1, with a weak D call TRBD2 (6 bases). The CDR3 totals 13 residues. Germline assignment: CDR1 SQVTM and CDR2 ANQGSEA. With 7 bases removed from V and 9 bases from J, the gap between germline ends came to 19 bases. The CDR3: CSGSRMGEAEQFF. The DNA of the CDR3 is TGCAGCGGTAGTAGGATGGGGGAGGCTGAGCAGTTCTTC.

The chain has TRBV2 and TRBJ2-2, with 9 bases identical to TRBD1. CDR1 is SNHLY and CDR2 is FYNNEI in the germline V gene. The junction had 2 bases not matched to a gene; V was cut back by 6 bases and J by 6 bases. This CDR3 has 13 amino acids. The CDR3 here is CASRGQGAGELFF. CDR3 coding DNA: TGTGCCAGCAGGGGACAGGGAGCCGGGGAGCTGTTTTTT.

The V gene is TRBV2, the J gene TRBJ2-5, with D perhaps matching TRBD2 (6 bases). The closer fit of TRBJ2-7 to the DNA end suggests the J call may be wrong. The CDR3 extends over 15 amino acids. Germline V CDR1 and CDR2: SNHLY, FYNNEI. CDR3 sequence: CASSESLAARYEQYF. In nucleotides, the CDR3 is TGTGCCAGCAGTGAATCCTTAGCGGCTCGCTACGAGCAGTACTTC.

This clone was detected a few times. The J gene is TRBJ2-5, the V gene TRBV4-1, with D tentatively TRBD1 (6 bases). The CDR3 totals 18 residues. Germline V CDR1 and CDR2: MGHRA, YSYEKL. V dropped 4 bases and J dropped 2 bases, with 23 bases sitting between them. The CDR3 coding sequence is TGCGCCAGCAGCCGCCTCCCCGGCACAGGGCGGCAACAAGAGACCCAGTACTTC. It translates to CASSRLPGTGRQQETQYF.

This clone has more than one count but fewer than ten. The gene calls are TRBV6-1 and TRBJ1-5, with 7 bases aligning to TRBD1. Germline CDR1 reads MNHNS; CDR2 reads SASEGT. Losses at the gene ends were 7 bases for V and 9 bases for J; bases not matched to a gene: 12. The CDR3 has 14 amino acids. The CDR3 sequence: CASNQGGSVRPQHF. CDR3 bases: TGTGCCAGCAATCAGGGGGGCTCGGTGAGGCCCCAGCATTTT.

This chain uses TRBV30 with TRBJ2-2, with D possibly TRBD1 on 5 matching bases. Trimming took off 3 bases at V and 3 bases at J, with 8 bases between the two ends. Germline CDR1 and CDR2: GTSNPN and SVGIG (reference sequence). The CDR3 is 13 residues long. The CDR3: CAWRGPYTGELFF. CDR3 DNA sequence: TGTGCCTGGAGGGGGCCCTACACCGGGGAGCTGTTTTTT.

J is TRBJ1-4 and V is TRBV19, with 8 bases fitting TRBD1. This CDR3 is built from 14 residues. Per germline, CDR1 LNHDA and CDR2 SQIVND (reference sequence). With 4 bases clipped from V and 10 bases from J, the junction kept 8 bases outside the gene matches. The CDR3 sequence: CASSTGQGEGKLFF. The CDR3 bases are TGTGCCAGTAGTACCGGACAGGGTGAGGGAAAACTGTTTTTT.

The genes are TRBV6-6 and TRBJ1-4; D is unresolved. This CDR3 has 15 amino acids. Trimming took 7 bases from V and 4 from J, leaving 16 bases between them. Germline CDR1 MNHNY, CDR2 SVGAGI (reference sequence). The CDR3 coding sequence is TGTGCCAGCACCCCGCGGGCCGGTAGTAATGAAAAACTGTTTTTT. It encodes CASTPRAGSNEKLFF.

The chain joins TRBV4-1 to TRBJ2-7, with D possibly matching TRBD2 (6 bases). V shed 0 bases and J shed 2 bases, with 11 bases lying between them. From germline, CDR1 is MGHRA and CDR2 YSYEKL. The CDR3 is 15 amino acids. The DNA of the CDR3 is TGCGCCAGCAGCCAAGAATGGAGGGGTGCCTACGAGCAGTACTTC. It encodes CASSQEWRGAYEQYF.

The V and J genes are TRBV28 and TRBJ1-1; tentative D call: TRBD1 (6 bases). Trimming pared 5 bases from V and 11 bases from J, leaving 12 bases between. Germline V gives CDR1 MDHEN, CDR2 SYDVKM. The CDR3 length is 11 residues. For the CDR3, the DNA is TGTGCCAGCAGTGGGACACCTTCGGCTTTCTTT. Amino acid sequence: CASSGTPSAFF.

This clone was observed once. The V call is TRBV7-2, the J call TRBJ2-3; perhaps TRBD2 as D (5 bases). Germline values: CDR1 SGHTA, CDR2 FQGNSA. V was clipped by 6 bases and J by 2 bases, with 12 bases between them. CDR3 length equals 14 residues. CDR3 coding DNA: TGTGCCAGCAGAAGAGGGAGTGACACAGATACGCAGTATTTT. Its translation: CASRRGSDTDTQYF.

Here the CDR3 reads CASSVEQGRVVNEQFF. The CDR3 bases are TGTGCCAGCAGCGTAGAACAGGGACGGGTCGTCAATGAGCAGTTCTTC. The rearrangement uses TRBV9 and TRBJ2-1; possibly TRBD1 for D (6 bases). The ends were cut back, 0 bases at V and 6 bases at J, with 16 bases in the middle. This CDR3 has 16 amino acids. In germline, CDR1 is SGDLS, CDR2 YYNGEE.

The genes are TRBV7-9 and TRBJ2-2, with 9 nucleotides matching TRBD1. The V and J ends lost 1 base and 7 bases, in that order; junction bases with no gene match: 4. Germline CDR1 is SEHNR and CDR2 is FQNEAQ (reference sequence). CDR3 size: 15 residues. The CDR3 DNA reads as TGTGCCAGCAGCTTAGGTACAGGGGGCATCGGGGAGCTGTTTTTT. It encodes CASSLGTGGIGELFF.

The CDR3 protein is CASSGAGVETQYF. The DNA for the CDR3 is TGTGCCAGCAGCGGAGCCGGGGTGGAGACCCAGTACTTC. The chain links TRBV5-4 to TRBJ2-5, with D possibly being TRBD2 (5 bases). V lost 4 bases and J lost 5, with 12 bases in between. Germline values: CDR1 SGHNT, CDR2 YYREEE (reference sequence). The CDR3 sequence is 13 residues long.

With respect to this clone: Germline and junction disagree at one end, which may indicate a read error. This chain uses TRBV7-9 with TRBJ2-1; weak D call: TRBD2 (6 bases). Germline values: CDR1 SEHNR, CDR2 FQNEAQ (reference sequence). The CDR3 sequence is 16 residues long. CDR3 in DNA: TGTTCCAGCAGTCCCCCACCCCGACTAGGAGGCAATGAGCAGTTCTTC. Amino acid sequence: CSSSPPPRLGGNEQFF.

The rearrangement joins TRBV13 to TRBJ2-7; no reliable D call. Between the trimmed V and J ends, which lost 5 bases and 3 bases, there was a span of 5 bases. Germline CDR1 reads PRHDT; CDR2 reads FYEKMQ (reference sequence). The CDR3 has 11 residues. The CDR3 nucleotides read TGTGCCAGCAGCCTATACTACGAGCAGTACTTC. Protein product: CASSLYYEQYF.

The chain couples TRBV6-4 to TRBJ1-3; D remains ambiguous. The V end lost 0 bases, the J end lost 6 bases, and 15 bases lay between the germline ends. The CDR3 is 16 amino acids. CDR1 and CDR2 (germline): MRHNA, SNTAGT. The CDR3 nucleotides read TGTGCCAGCAGTGACTCGAGCGGGCTGAGGGAAAACACCATATATTTT. Residues: CASSDSSGLRENTIYF.

The chain joins TRBV7-2 to TRBJ1-5; D not resolved. The CDR3 loop spans 15 amino acids. V was shortened by 1 base and J by 2 bases, with 9 bases between the two germline ends. Germline V gives CDR1 SGHTA, CDR2 FQGNSA. The CDR3 DNA follows: TGTGCCAGCAGCTTAGATAGCGTGGGCAATCAGCCCCAGCATTTT. Protein sequence: CASSLDSVGNQPQHF.

This chain connects TRBV5-1 to TRBJ1-2; 9 bases fit TRBD1. V lost 5 bases to trimming and J lost 6 bases; unmatched junction nucleotides: 8. This CDR3 is 14 amino acids long. The germline CDR1 and CDR2 sequences are SGHRS and YFSETQ. CDR3 protein: CASRRDREINGYTF. CDR3 nucleotide sequence: TGCGCCAGCAGGCGGGACAGGGAGATAAATGGCTACACCTTC. The variable domain in full, with the rest retrieved from reference TRBV5-1 and TRBJ1-2, is KAGVTQTPRYLIKTRGQQVTLSCSPISGHRSVSWYQQTPGQGLQFLFEYFSETQRNKGNFPGRFSGRQFSNSRSEMNVSTLELGDSALYLCASRRDREINGYTFGSGTRLTVV.

The V call is TRBV5-5, the J call TRBJ1-5; a weak D match, TRBD1 (5 bases). Looked up from germline, CDR1 is SGHKS and CDR2 is YYEKEE (reference sequence). The CDR3 runs 14 residues. V lost 0 bases, J lost 7 bases, and 11 bases lay in between. DNA of the CDR3: TGTGCCAGCAGCTTGGCACAGGCCCGGCAGCCCCAGCATTTT. It translates to CASSLAQARQPQHF. The complete variable domain, with remaining parts taken from reference TRBV5-5 and TRBJ1-5, reads DAGVTQSPTHLIKTRGQQVTLRCSPISGHKSVSWYQQVLGQGPQFIFQYYEKEERGRGNFPDRFSARQFPNYSSELNVNALLLGDSALYLCASSLAQARQPQHFGDGTRLSIL.

V and J are TRBV27 and TRBJ2-7; 9 positions match TRBD1. The CDR3 is 14 amino acids. V shed 6 bases, J shed 0 bases, and the junction held 3 bases outside the gene matches. Germline V lookup: CDR1 MNHEY, CDR2 SMNVEV (reference sequence). Here the CDR3 DNA reads TGTGCCAGCAGGCCGGGACAGGGCTCCTACGAGCAGTACTTC. It is translated as CASRPGQGSYEQYF.

This clone was detected a few times. At one end the junction does not follow the germline gene, possibly because of a read error. The rearrangement uses TRBV7-9 and TRBJ2-7, with D tentatively TRBD2 (7 bases). This CDR3 is 16 amino acids long. CDR1 SEHNR and CDR2 FQNEAQ come from the germline V gene (reference sequence). As DNA, the CDR3 is TGTTCCAGCAGCTCCTCCCGGGGGAGGGGGGTGTACGAGCAGTACTTC. It is translated as CSSSSSRGRGVYEQYF.

There are a few counts of this clone. The rearrangement links TRBV10-3 to TRBJ2-5; D might be TRBD2 (7 bases). Germline CDR1 ENHRY, CDR2 SYGVKD. This CDR3 is 16 amino acids long. V lost 6 bases to trimming and J lost 0 bases, with 17 bases between them. The CDR3 loop is CAIRGGSGTHQETQYF. Here the CDR3 DNA reads TGTGCCATCAGGGGGGGCAGCGGGACCCACCAAGAGACCCAGTACTTC.